This T cell receptor (beta chain) is drawn from a study of cytomegalovirus exposure and HLA in healthy donors. Vbeta (60) and Jbeta (13) primers were used in the PCR. Assay used: immunoSEQ multiplex PCR; TCRdb lists only in-frame clones, some missing. This table holds about 160,000 clones, roughly 79% found once. Study results and caveats: TCR beta chains numbering about 160 were designated cytomegalovirus-associated. As was reported, the HLA-A and HLA-B alleles of most subjects were accurately predicted from TCR beta sequences. Among TCR sequences, most were rare, though some public TCRs appeared in many donors.

The CDR3 extends over 14 amino acids. With 2 bases removed from V and 5 bases from J, the gap between germline ends came to 11 bases. Germline values: CDR1 SGHVS, CDR2 FNYEAQ. This clone was picked up a small number of times. Its antigen is undetermined. Sequenced: PBMCs. This TCR was recovered from a man aged 18-30 years in good health and CMV-seropositive. The chain couples TRBV7-6 to TRBJ2-3, with D maybe TRBD1 (6 bases). DNA of the CDR3: TGTGCCAGCAGCTTATGGGCAGGGGAAGATACGCAGTATTTT. Translated: CASSLWAGEDTQYF.